The 31 T cell receptor beta chains below were found in one sample sequenced in a study of cytomegalovirus exposure and HLA in healthy donors. With 60 Vbeta and 13 Jbeta primers, the PCR was carried out. Some clones are missing from TCRdb's copy, which holds only in-frame ones; the method was immunoSEQ multiplex PCR. The sample shows fewer than 300,000 clones, 80% of them seen only once. Input material: PBMCs. These receptor sequences come from a girl aged 2-10 years in good health and CMV-seronegative.

V is TRBV6-5 and J is TRBJ1-2; possible D gene TRBD1, 6 bases. From germline, CDR1 is MNHEY and CDR2 SVGAGI. V was pared by 2 bases and J by 8 bases, with 12 bases between. The CDR3 sequence is 13 residues long. CDR3 residues: CASSYGRGDGYTF. The CDR3 nucleotides are TGTGCCAGCAGTTACGGCAGGGGTGACGGCTACACCTTC.

The rearrangement uses TRBV11-3 and TRBJ2-7; no definite D call. The germline CDR1 and CDR2 sequences are SGHNT and YENEEA. The CDR3 has 18 amino acids. Trimming pared 1 base from V and 2 bases from J, leaving 21 bases between. CDR3 in amino acids: CASSLASIGRLGTYEQYF. In DNA form, the CDR3 reads TGTGCCAGCAGCTTAGCGTCCATCGGTCGGCTAGGAACCTACGAGCAGTACTTC.

The V and J genes are TRBV27 and TRBJ2-5, with 12 bases identical to TRBD2. This CDR3 has 16 residues. V dropped 5 bases and J dropped 4; count of bases not matched to a gene: 8. Germline CDR1 is MNHEY and CDR2 is SMNVEV (reference sequence). The CDR3: CASSPLAGGPGETQYF. Here the CDR3 DNA reads TGTGCCAGCAGTCCGCTAGCGGGGGGGCCGGGAGAGACCCAGTACTTC.

The chain joins TRBV6-6 to TRBJ1-5; no reliable D call. The CDR3 has 12 residues. In germline, CDR1 is MNHNY, CDR2 SVGAGI (reference sequence). Trimming cost V 4 bases and J 4 bases, with 5 bases left between them. Here the CDR3 DNA reads TGTGCCAGCAGTTCAGAAAATCAGCCCCAGCATTTT. Translated, it gives CASSSENQPQHF.

J is TRBJ2-5 and V is TRBV19, with a weak D call TRBD2 (6 bases). Germline loops: CDR1 LNHDA, CDR2 SQIVND (reference sequence). The CDR3 sequence is 16 residues long. V was shortened by 1 base and J by 1 base, with 13 bases between the two germline ends. In nucleotides, the CDR3 is TGTGCCAGTAGTATAGCAGGGCGGGGACTCCAAGAGACCCAGTACTTC. Its translation is CASSIAGRGLQETQYF.

In nucleotides, the CDR3 is TGCAGCGTTGAGTCAGGGGTCGATGGCTACACCTTC. It is translated as CSVESGVDGYTF. The V gene is TRBV29-1, the J gene TRBJ1-2, with D maybe TRBD1 (6 bases). Germline V CDR1 and CDR2: SQVTM, ANQGSEA. V lost 3 bases, J lost 6 bases, and 11 bases lay in between. This CDR3 region has 12 residues.

The chain has TRBV5-8 and TRBJ1-1, with a possible D match to TRBD1 (5 bases). V gave up 4 bases and J gave up 3 bases, with 16 bases separating them. The V gene's germline CDR1 is SGHTS and CDR2 YDEGEE. The CDR3 runs 15 residues. The CDR3: CASSGAGQGHTEAFF. As DNA, the CDR3 is TGTGCCAGCAGCGGGGCGGGGCAGGGACACACTGAAGCTTTCTTT. The full variable domain, completed using reference TRBV5-8 and TRBJ1-1, is EAGVTQSPTHLIKTRGQQATLRCSPISGHTSVYWYQQALGLGLQFLLWYDEGEERNRGNFPPRFSGRQFPNYSSELNVNALELEDSALYLCASSGAGQGHTEAFFGQGTRLTVV.

The chain recombines TRBV19 with TRBJ1-6; D is uncertain. The CDR3 loop spans 14 amino acids. The V gene lost 7 bases and the J gene lost 8 bases, with 15 bases spanning the gap. CDR1 LNHDA and CDR2 SQIVND come from the germline V gene (reference sequence). As DNA, the CDR3 is TGTGCCAGTACTCGGGGTTTTGGGGATTCACCCCTCCACTTT. This translates into CASTRGFGDSPLHF.

This sequence joins TRBV7-9 and TRBJ2-1, with 10 bases fitting TRBD2. Germline CDR1 SEHNR, CDR2 FQNEAQ (reference sequence). The CDR3 loop spans 16 amino acids. The junction had 7 bases not matched to a gene; V was cut back by 1 base and J by 7 bases. The CDR3 DNA sequence: TGTGCCAGCAGCTTAGTCAGCGGGGGGGGCACAAATGAGCAGTTCTTC. This gives the protein CASSLVSGGGTNEQFF.

CDR3 sequence (DNA): TGTGCCAGCGGGGGCCGTGAGCAGTTCTTC. This gives the protein CASGGREQFF. The J gene is TRBJ2-1, the V gene TRBV9; weak D call: TRBD1 (6 bases). Between the trimmed V and J ends, which lost 7 bases and 9 bases, there was a span of 8 bases. The CDR3 totals 10 residues. CDR1 is SGDLS, CDR2 YYNGEE, per germline.

The J gene is TRBJ1-3, the V gene TRBV9; 7 positions match TRBD1. With V trimmed by 1 base and J by 3 bases, 4 bases remained unmatched. This CDR3 contains 15 residues. Germline assignment: CDR1 SGDLS and CDR2 YYNGEE. The CDR3 region has the DNA TGTGCCAGCAGCGTAAAGGGGGCTTTTGGAAACACCATATATTTT. It is translated as CASSVKGAFGNTIYF.

The rearrangement joins TRBV6-1 to TRBJ1-1; 8 nucleotides match TRBD1. The germline CDR1 and CDR2 sequences are MNHNS and SASEGT. The V and J ends lost 2 bases and 3 bases, in that order; junction bases with no gene match: 2. This CDR3 has 14 residues. The CDR3 DNA sequence: TGTGCCAGCAGTGAAACAGGGGGTGACACTGAAGCTTTCTTT. Protein: CASSETGGDTEAFF.

V and J are TRBV18 and TRBJ2-1, with D maybe TRBD2 (6 bases). The CDR3 spans 14 residues. CDR1 and CDR2 (germline): KGHSH, LQKENI. Trimming stripped 3 bases from V and 7 bases from J, with 13 bases between. The CDR3, as DNA: TGTGCCAGCTCACCGAGACTAGAGAGGAATGAGCAGTTCTTC. It encodes CASSPRLERNEQFF. The full variable domain, rest sourced from reference TRBV18 and TRBJ2-1, is NAGVMQNPRHLVRRRGQEARLRCSPMKGHSHVYWYRQLPEEGLKFMVYLQKENIIDESGMPKERFSAEFPKEGPSILRIQQVVRGDSAAYFCASSPRLERNEQFFGPGTRLTVL.

The rearrangement links TRBV5-4 to TRBJ2-3; 9 bases match TRBD2. V dropped 2 bases and J dropped 2; count of bases not matched to a gene: 6. Germline-derived CDR1 and CDR2 are SGHNT and YYREEE (reference sequence). The CDR3 consists of 16 residues. CDR3 sequence (DNA): TGTGCCAGCAGCTTCGGGCTAGCGGGAAACACAGATACGCAGTATTTT. Translated, it gives CASSFGLAGNTDTQYF.

The chain is built from TRBV5-4 and TRBJ2-3, with TRBD2 identical over 13 bases. The CDR3 is made up of 17 amino acids. Germline-derived CDR1 and CDR2 are SGHNT and YYREEE (reference sequence). Trimming removed 2 bases from V and 2 bases from J; junction bases left unmatched: 5. CDR3 nucleotide sequence: TGTGCCAGCAGCTTACCGGGACTAGCGGGGCTCACAGATACGCAGTATTTT. Its protein product is CASSLPGLAGLTDTQYF.

The chain has TRBV28 and TRBJ2-1; 8 positions agree with TRBD2. The CDR3 is made up of 16 amino acids. The junction had 5 bases not matched to a gene; V was cut back by 2 bases and J by 2 bases. Germline lookup yields CDR1 MDHEN and CDR2 SYDVKM. The CDR3 here is CASSLVVAGTYNEQFF. The CDR3 DNA reads TGTGCCAGCAGTTTAGTAGTAGCGGGGACCTACAATGAGCAGTTCTTC.

The CDR3 sequence is CASSQDRNQPQHF. The CDR3 DNA reads as TGTGCCAGCAGCCAAGACAGAAATCAGCCCCAGCATTTT. The chain recombines TRBV7-3 with TRBJ1-5; D possibly corresponds to TRBD1 (5 bases). Trimming took 5 bases from V and 4 from J, leaving 9 bases between them. Germline V lookup: CDR1 SGHTA, CDR2 FQGTGA. The CDR3 totals 13 residues. Using reference TRBV7-3 and TRBJ1-5 for the parts outside the CDR3, the full variable domain is GAGVSQTPSNKVTEKGKYVELRCDPISGHTALYWYRQSLGQGPEFLIYFQGTGAADDSGLPNDRFFAVRPEGSVSTLKIQRTERGDSAVYLCASSQDRNQPQHFGDGTRLSIL.

The V and J genes are TRBV6-4 and TRBJ2-3; 7 nucleotides match TRBD2. This CDR3 spans 15 amino acids. V trimming: 5 bases; J trimming: 3 bases; junction bases outside the gene matches: 8. Germline lookup yields CDR1 MRHNA and CDR2 SNTAGT. This CDR3 is CASSMWGGRTDTQYF. The CDR3 nucleotides are TGTGCCAGCAGTATGTGGGGGGGAAGGACAGATACGCAGTATTTT.

The chain carries TRBV7-3 and TRBJ2-3; TRBD2 aligns across 12 bases. J lost 5 bases, V lost 4 bases, and 7 bases had no gene match. The germline V gene has CDR1 SGHTA and CDR2 FQGTGA. This CDR3 comprises 16 residues. The CDR3 loop reads CASSSPSGGAGDTQYF. The DNA for the CDR3 is TGTGCCAGCAGCTCCCCTAGCGGGGGGGCCGGAGATACGCAGTATTTT.

The rearrangement joins TRBV29-1 to TRBJ2-7; weak D call: TRBD1 (6 bases). The CDR3 consists of 14 residues. The V gene's germline CDR1 is SQVTM and CDR2 ANQGSEA. Trimming took off 7 bases at V and 4 bases at J, with 20 bases between the two ends. Here the CDR3 DNA reads TGCAGCGCCCGGTCACAGGTAGGGGGTTACGAGCAGTACTTC. Its translation: CSARSQVGGYEQYF.

The V gene is TRBV10-1, the J gene TRBJ1-6; 8 bases are shared with TRBD1. The germline gives CDR1 WNHNN, CDR2 SYGVQD (reference sequence). This CDR3 is 18 amino acids long. J gave up 0 bases and V 3 bases, and 7 bases lay outside the gene matches. The CDR3 region is CASSESGGMGSYNSPLHF. Here the CDR3 DNA reads TGCGCCAGCAGTGAATCAGGGGGCATGGGCTCCTATAATTCACCCCTCCACTTT.

V and J are TRBV29-1 and TRBJ2-1, with D perhaps matching TRBD2 (7 bases). Germline V gives CDR1 SQVTM, CDR2 ANQGSEA. The CDR3 length is 17 residues. Trimming took 8 bases from V and 9 from J, leaving 32 bases between them. CDR3 region: CSLWDSLTPGGRREQFF. DNA of the CDR3: TGCAGCCTCTGGGACTCTCTCACTCCGGGGGGCCGGCGTGAGCAGTTCTTC.

The chain carries TRBV28 and TRBJ1-3, with D hard to call. Germline assignment: CDR1 MDHEN and CDR2 SYDVKM. Trimming cost V 6 bases and J 6 bases, with 15 bases left between them. This CDR3 comprises 14 residues. The CDR3 spells CASRYHSKKNTIYF. The CDR3, as DNA: TGTGCCAGCAGGTATCACAGCAAGAAAAACACCATATATTTT.

The chain joins TRBV15 to TRBJ1-2, with D perhaps matching TRBD1 (6 bases). This CDR3 is 12 amino acids long. Per the germline V gene, CDR1 is LNHNV and CDR2 is YYDKDF (reference sequence). Trimming took 5 bases from V and 8 from J, leaving 12 bases between them. Written as DNA, the CDR3 is TGTGCCACCAGCGGGGGTGGGGGCGGCTACACCTTC. Translated, it gives CATSGGGGGYTF.

The gene calls are TRBV5-1 and TRBJ2-3, with D possibly matching TRBD1 (5 bases). The CDR3 extends over 16 amino acids. Germline values: CDR1 SGHRS, CDR2 YFSETQ. V lost 1 base, J lost 4 bases, and 16 bases lay in between. DNA for the CDR3: TGCGCCAGCAGCTTGAGTTGGACAACCTCTGCAGATACGCAGTATTTT. Protein sequence: CASSLSWTTSADTQYF.

This clone was seen more than once but under ten times. The chain couples TRBV28 to TRBJ1-6, with D maybe TRBD1 (5 bases). Germline values: CDR1 MDHEN, CDR2 SYDVKM. The germline V and J ends were trimmed by 2 bases and 9 bases, with 20 bases remaining between them. CDR3 size: 17 residues. The CDR3 protein is CASSLRVGQGVGSPLHF. CDR3 nucleotides: TGTGCCAGCAGTTTACGCGTGGGGCAGGGTGTCGGTTCACCCCTCCACTTT.

The J gene is TRBJ2-7, the V gene TRBV2; 10 bases fit TRBD1. The germline gives CDR1 SNHLY, CDR2 FYNNEI. The trim removed 3 bases at V and 5 bases at J, leaving 10 bases unmatched. The length of the CDR3 is 16 residues. CDR3 in amino acids: CASSDDTDRGLNEQYF. CDR3 coding DNA: TGTGCCAGCAGTGATGATACCGACAGGGGGCTGAACGAGCAGTACTTC.

This clone has just a few counts. CDR3 residues: CASSPGGYEQYF. CDR3 sequence (DNA): TGTGCCAGCAGTCCCGGGGGTTACGAGCAGTACTTC. This chain connects TRBV27 to TRBJ2-7, with D possibly matching TRBD2 (6 bases). V was trimmed by 5 bases and J by 4 bases, leaving 9 bases between them. The CDR3 runs 12 residues. Germline CDR1 MNHEY, CDR2 SMNVEV (reference sequence).

This clone has more than one count but fewer than ten. The chain has TRBV5-1 and TRBJ2-5, with D tentatively TRBD1 (5 bases). CDR1 and CDR2 from the germline V gene are SGHRS and YFSETQ. Trimming left V 5 bases short and J 4 bases short, with 21 bases between. CDR3 length equals 16 residues. DNA for the CDR3: TGCGCCAGCAGAGGAAAGCAGGGATTTAGGGGAGAGACCCAGTACTTC. Translated, it gives CASRGKQGFRGETQYF.

The chain recombines TRBV21-1 with TRBJ2-4; the D segment call TRBD1 is taken from the table without a DNA check. TRBV21-1 is a listed pseudogene. This CDR3 contains 20 residues. CDR3 nucleotide sequence: TGTGCCAGCAGCGCCCGGGGACAGGCCAAGAGCCCTAATCCCAAAAACATTCAGTACTTC. Its protein product is CASSARGQAKSPNPKNIQYF.

The chain recombines TRBV29-1 with TRBJ2-1; TRBD1 might be the D (6 bases). The germline CDR1 and CDR2 sequences are SQVTM and ANQGSEA. The CDR3 loop spans 14 amino acids. Trimming took 3 bases from V and 0 from J, leaving 9 bases between them. This chain's CDR3 is CSVEAGDSYNEQFF. The CDR3 DNA sequence: TGCAGCGTTGAGGCAGGGGACTCCTACAATGAGCAGTTCTTC.